This T cell receptor (beta chain) was sequenced in a study of T cell responses to AZD1222 COVID-19 vaccine. The data were produced by immunoSEQ multiplex PCR, yet TCRdb's version contains in-frame clones alone and is incomplete. Of roughly 150,000 clones listed, roughly nine tenths are singletons. The junction had 2 bases not matched to a gene; V was cut back by 10 bases and J by 0 bases. Germline lookup yields CDR1 ENHRY and CDR2 SYGVKD. The CDR3 is made up of 14 amino acids. This receptor was obtained from an adult in good health. The sample here was peripheral blood, taken on day 0 of AZD1222 vaccination. The J gene is TRBJ2-2, the V gene TRBV10-3; 10 bases are a match to TRBD1. This CDR3 is CARDRGANTGELFF. CDR3 bases: TGTGCCAGGGACAGGGGTGCGAACACCGGGGAGCTGTTTTTT.